The next 15 T cell receptor beta chains were all read from a single sample in a study of graft-versus-host responses after intestinal transplantation. Data came from immunoSEQ multiplex PCR; TCRdb stores just in-frame clones and leaves some out. The sample gives about 9,600 clones, about 86% of which show up once; roughly 5.4% is in the top ten. From the graft tissue, intraepithelial and lamina propria lymphocytes were released through processing. The input for sequencing was ileum tissue, taken roughly 700 days after intestinal transplantation. The receptor set was obtained from a human patient who received an intestinal transplant, so some T cells may come from the graft donor.

The chain recombines TRBV2 with TRBJ2-5; D tentatively reads TRBD1 or TRBD2 (5 bases each). V lost 5 bases to trimming and J lost 7 bases, with 11 bases between them. The CDR3 is made up of 12 amino acids. Germline V lookup: CDR1 SNHLY, CDR2 FYNNEI. In DNA form, the CDR3 reads TGTGCCAGCAGTACCCCTGGGGGGACCCAGTACTTC. This gives the protein CASSTPGGTQYF.

This chain joins TRBV5-1 and TRBJ1-1, with 7 bases lining up with TRBD1. V lost 4 bases to trimming and J lost 4 bases; unmatched junction nucleotides: 10. The CDR3 loop spans 15 amino acids. In germline, CDR1 is SGHRS, CDR2 YFSETQ. CDR3 loop: CASSRETGWSTEAFF. The CDR3 DNA sequence: TGCGCCAGCAGCAGAGAGACAGGGTGGAGCACTGAAGCTTTCTTT.

J is TRBJ1-4 and V is TRBV30, with D possibly TRBD1 on 5 matching bases. V was trimmed by 2 bases and J by 5 bases, leaving 15 bases between them. This CDR3 contains 15 residues. CDR1 and CDR2 (germline): GTSNPN, SVGIG (reference sequence). CDR3 loop: CAWSRGLTENEKLFF. Written as DNA, the CDR3 is TGTGCCTGGAGTAGGGGTCTAACCGAAAATGAAAAACTGTTTTTT.

The rearrangement joins TRBV5-4 to TRBJ2-7; D remains unclear. This CDR3 has 12 amino acids. Germline lookup yields CDR1 SGHNT and CDR2 YYREEE (reference sequence). The germline V and J ends were trimmed by 0 bases and 7 bases, with 8 bases remaining between them. The CDR3 nucleotides read TGTGCCAGCAGCTTGGTTTCCGGGGAGCAGTACTTC. Its translation: CASSLVSGEQYF. Full variable domain (rest looked up from reference TRBV5-4 and TRBJ2-7): ETGVTQSPTHLIKTRGQQVTLRCSSQSGHNTVSWYQQALGQGPQFIFQYYREEENGRGNFPPRFSGLQFPNYSSELNVNALELDDSALYLCASSLVSGEQYFGPGTRLTVT.

The rearrangement joins TRBV7-9 to TRBJ1-1; no reliable D call. The CDR3 runs to 15 residues. The V gene's germline CDR1 is SEHNR and CDR2 FQNEAQ (reference sequence). V was cut by 1 base and J by 8 bases, with 17 bases left in between. The CDR3 DNA follows: TGTGCCAGCAGCTTAGGCTCGAGACTTACTCCCGAAGCTTTCTTT. Translated: CASSLGSRLTPEAFF. The full variable domain, rest sourced from reference TRBV7-9 and TRBJ1-1, is DTGVSQNPRHKITKRGQNVTFRCDPISEHNRLYWYRQTLGQGPEFLTYFQNEAQLEKSRLLSDRFSAERPKGSFSTLEIQRTEQGDSAMYLCASSLGSRLTPEAFFGQGTRLTVV.

V is TRBV5-7 and J is TRBJ2-7, with TRBD1 identical over 9 bases. TRBV5-7 is designated an ORF whose function remains uncertain. The CDR3 has 14 residues. The trim removed 4 bases at V and 2 bases at J, leaving 4 bases unmatched. CDR3 DNA sequence: TGTGCCAGCAGCCCCCGGGACAGGGCCTACGAGCAGTACTTC. Encoded protein: CASSPRDRAYEQYF.

The chain links TRBV9 to TRBJ2-5; D tentatively fits TRBD1 or TRBD2 (7 bases each). V lost 0 bases to trimming and J lost 4 bases, with 16 bases between them. The CDR3 covers 16 residues. From germline, CDR1 is SGDLS and CDR2 YYNGEE. DNA for the CDR3: TGTGCCAGCAGCGTAGGCCCAGGGGGGGGATTAGAGACCCAGTACTTC. It encodes CASSVGPGGGLETQYF.

The V and J genes are TRBV7-2 and TRBJ1-1; D ambiguous. Germline loops: CDR1 SGHTA, CDR2 FQGNSA. V was shortened by 1 base and J by 4 bases, with 10 bases between the two germline ends. The CDR3 consists of 14 residues. The CDR3 sequence is CASSLGLDGTEAFF. In DNA, the CDR3 is TGTGCCAGCAGCTTAGGTCTGGACGGCACTGAAGCTTTCTTT.

This clone appeared a few times. Other DNA sequences in the sample encode the same CDR3. The chain links TRBV9 to TRBJ1-1, with a possible D match to TRBD1 (5 bases). The CDR3 consists of 14 residues. Germline CDR1 and CDR2: SGDLS and YYNGEE. Trimming pared 3 bases from V and 1 base from J, leaving 10 bases between. Here the CDR3 DNA reads TGTGCCAGCAGCGCCCGGGGCCCGAACACTGAAGCTTTCTTT. This codes for CASSARGPNTEAFF.

The CDR3 sequence: CARSFGLRSNSPLHF. The CDR3, as DNA: TGTGCCAGAAGCTTTGGTCTCAGATCCAATTCACCCCTCCACTTT. The chain carries TRBV5-3 and TRBJ1-6; D call uncertain. TRBV5-3 is classed as an ORF, of uncertain function. CDR3 length: 15 residues. V was shortened by 2 bases and J by 7 bases, with 13 bases between the two germline ends.

This chain joins TRBV6-5 and TRBJ2-3; TRBD2 agrees at 9 bases. V shed 7 bases, J shed 3 bases, and the junction held 8 bases outside the gene matches. The CDR3 runs 15 residues. Germline assignment: CDR1 MNHEY and CDR2 SVGAGI. In DNA form, the CDR3 reads TGTGCCAGCACCCGCGGGGGGGCATGGACAGATACGCAGTATTTT. It specifies CASTRGGAWTDTQYF.

Turning to this clone: The junction and the germline gene differ at one end; a read error may be behind it. This chain joins TRBV5-1 and TRBJ2-2; D not resolved. From germline, CDR1 is SGHRS and CDR2 YFSETQ. This CDR3 spans 11 amino acids. For the CDR3, the DNA is TGCGCCAGCAGCTTGGAAGGAATCCCGGTTTTT. The encoded protein is CASSLEGIPVF.

V is TRBV9 and J is TRBJ2-3; 11 bases line up with TRBD2. The CDR3 contains 19 residues. The V and J ends lost 3 bases and 0 bases, in that order; junction bases with no gene match: 12. Germline V lookup: CDR1 SGDLS, CDR2 YYNGEE. Here the CDR3 DNA reads TGTGCCAGCAGCGCCCCTCTAGCGGGGGGTCCAACTAGCACAGATACGCAGTATTTT. Translation gives CASSAPLAGGPTSTDTQYF.

The V and J genes are TRBV10-2 and TRBJ2-1; TRBD2 matches 13 bases. V lost 7 bases and J lost 0; bases outside the gene matches: 3. CDR3 length: 16 residues. The germline V gene has CDR1 WSHSY and CDR2 SAAADI. The CDR3 DNA reads as TGCGCCAGCATTGGACTAGCGGGAGCCTCCTACAATGAGCAGTTCTTC. Its translation is CASIGLAGASYNEQFF.

This clone occurred once. The chain links TRBV6-6 to TRBJ2-7; D unclear. The germline V gene has CDR1 MNHNY and CDR2 SVGAGI (reference sequence). The CDR3 is 12 residues long. V lost 6 bases to trimming and J lost 7 bases, with 13 bases between them. The CDR3: CASSLQSREQYF. DNA for the CDR3: TGTGCCAGCAGCCTACAGTCTCGGGAGCAGTACTTC.